This T cell receptor beta chain came from a study of pediatric ulcerative colitis. Points from the study as a whole: Clonal expansions reduced rectal repertoire diversity in acute severe colitis. Ulcerative colitis patients shared more blood-rectal clones than controls.

TCRdb's table, derived via immunoSEQ multiplex PCR, lists solely in-frame clones and lacks some. The table has 30,000 to 35,000 clones, about 81% seen once. Germline assignment: CDR1 MNHNS and CDR2 SASEGT. CDR3 length: 14 residues. V was pared by 4 bases and J by 1 base, with 8 bases between. To note about this clone: No antigen is known for it.

One to two pinch biopsies were taken from the rectum during colonoscopy. Ulcerative colitis patients received no immunosuppressive medication before the diagnostic colonoscopy. The genes are TRBV6-1 and TRBJ1-3, with D unclear. Sequencing was carried out using gut tissue. The sequence was collected from a boy younger than 18 with mild ulcerative colitis. For the CDR3, the DNA is TGTGCCAGCAGTGGTAGCTTATCTGGAAACACCATATATTTT. Translation: CASSGSLSGNTIYF.